Reported below is one T cell receptor beta chain. The clone's antigen remains unknown. The record has no base qualities; no much larger clone is one base away. The record originates from a study of T cell responses to AZD1222 COVID-19 vaccine (dated by TCRdb to the early 2020s). At the level of the whole study: TCR sequencing covered roughly 230 trial participants: nearly 210 given two doses of AZD1222 and 26 given two doses of MenACWY control vaccine. Trial participants were enrolled by age into 18-55, 56-69 and 70-plus year subgroups, with about 150, 28 and 57 TCR-sequenced participants respectively.

The CDR3 regions of human TCRbeta chains were analyzed by immunosequencing. Under the source paper's analysis protocol: Repertoire TCRs were matched against a reference library of SARS-CoV-2-specific TCRs generated with the MIRA antigen-specificity platform. Breadth meant the fraction of unique TCRs that were SARS-CoV-2-associated, whereas depth meant the fraction of total T cells that were SARS-CoV-2-associated. Using the MIRA data, every spike-specific TCR was mapped to the spike region that the TCR reacted to and assigned to either a CD4 or a CD8 class. Log10-transformed breadth and depth values were compared by one-way ANOVA with Sidak's multiple comparisons tests. The clones in this table, taken by TCRdb from immuneACCESS, are in-frame only. Not every clone is retained; where verified, under half of the shortfall comes from an unresolved V gene, and the cause of the rest is unknown. V and J calls and clone size come straight from that table; D and trimming were deduced from the DNA. In all, the sample holds tens of thousands of clones, and over 85% of those were seen once. Approximately 5% of the sample belongs to the ten largest clones.

This specimen's time point label, per the study, means: about 28 days (+/-7) after the second vaccine dose. AZD1222 recipients with second doses at about 4 weeks or about 12 weeks were pooled, because spike-specific TCR depth and breadth did not differ between schedules. The vaccinee samples were drawn from two UK trials, COV001 and COV002, one of which was a single-blind randomized controlled phase 2/3 trial testing AZD1222 (ChAdOx1 nCoV-19) in healthy adults. For TCRbeta chain sequencing, PBMC samples from trial participants were taken at day 0 and at day 28 after the second dose. The germline V gene (reference sequence) gives CDR1 as LGHDT and CDR2 as YNNKEL. The CDR3 numbers 14 residues from cysteine through phenylalanine. The read is trimmed to its CDR3 DNA, 42 bases read in frame from base 1. V gives up 4 bases and J gives up 6 bases, and the segment between their germline ends measures 16 bases.

What the study reported, not specific to this receptor: Spike-specific TCR breadth and depth rose significantly after two AZD1222 doses compared with day 0 and with MenACWY recipients. No day 14 peak-response samples were available, so repertoires were characterized only after the peak T cell response. The whole spike protein was spanned by vaccine-associated CD4 TCRs, and dominant responses were seen in regions 160-218 and 743-854. Reportedly, close to half of the unique spike-specific TCRs recognized epitopes lying outside the regions that are mutated in the B.1.351 and B.1.1.7 variants. Participants were mostly white British, with more females than males. The authors suggested clonal diversity may have been underestimated. The 56-69-year group was small, and its depth increase did not reach significance, likely because of low power. Only five to seven AZD1222 recipients were SARS-CoV-2 seropositive at baseline, limiting conclusions about previously exposed vaccinees.

The clonotype was recovered from an adult who received the AZD1222 COVID-19 vaccine. The material sequenced was peripheral blood, taken 28 days after the second AZD1222 dose. The rearrangement combines TRBV3-1 (or the pseudogene TRBV3-2) with TRBJ2-7; the D call is possibly TRBD1 or TRBD2, each sharing 5 bases. CDR3 sequence: CASSRVGDVSEQYF. The DNA sequence is given as TGTGCCAGCAGCCGGGTAGGGGACGTCAGCGAGCAGTACTTC.